The present T cell receptor (beta chain) was sequenced within a study of blood T cell repertoires in COVID-19. Authors' methods: Reference gene primer amplification gave estimated nucleated cell counts. Produced via immunoSEQ multiplex PCR; TCRdb's table is partial and in-frame only. From that table come the V and J calls and clone size; the DNA was used to work out D and trimming. The table shows approximately 110,000 clones, with 88% occurring only once. CDR3 length equals 14 residues. With V trimmed by 3 bases and J by 9 bases, 6 bases remained unmatched. Per germline, CDR1 KGHSH and CDR2 LQKENI. The receptor was isolated from a woman aged 45-65 years with active or convalescent COVID-19. The chain links TRBV18 to TRBJ2-1; 9 bases agree with TRBD2. The sequencing input was peripheral blood. The CDR3 protein is CASSPASGVGEQFF. The CDR3, as DNA: TGTGCCAGCTCACCGGCTAGCGGGGTGGGTGAGCAGTTCTTC.